This entry describes one T cell receptor beta chain. Its matching antigen is unknown. Profiling relied on immunoSEQ multiplex PCR, and the TCRdb table lists in-frame clones only, not all of them. The sample carries roughly 36,000 clones, approximately 90% recorded once. The J segment lost 3 bases and the V segment lost 4 bases, leaving 5 bases of the junction unmatched. This CDR3 contains 15 residues. The germline V gene has CDR1 SGHDT and CDR2 YYEEEE. The data stem from a study of OX40 agonist ivuxolimab in advanced cancers. Study information: Hepatocellular carcinoma, melanoma, renal cell or head and neck cancer was diagnosed in the dose-escalation patients. Those enrolled were about 82% male, with a mean age of roughly 60 years and ages from 23 to 79. Study outcomes and limitations: It was not determined which antigens were specifically recognized by the peripheral T cells that had undergone clonal expansion. Among patients with partial responses at 0.1-3.0 mg/kg, clonal expansion was among the lowest.

The rearrangement joins TRBV5-6 to TRBJ2-7; 12 positions match TRBD2. This TCR was sampled from an adult with an advanced solid tumor such as melanoma, head and neck, liver or kidney cancer. Material: CD4+ or CD8+ T cells sorted from blood, obtained in a trial of the OX40 agonist ivuxolimab. CDR3 DNA sequence: TGTGCCAGCAGCACCGGACTAGCGGGGTACTACGAGCAGTACTTC. It encodes CASSTGLAGYYEQYF.